These 21 T cell receptor beta chains were all obtained from the same sample, sequenced in a study of T-cell memory formation after mild COVID-19. TCRdb called the 5' RACE reads again in MiXCR, with one record for every CDR3 protein. The table includes 470,000 or so distinct CDR3 sequences, nearly 25% detected once. Material: PBMCs or a T cell subset sorted from them (not recorded which). The source of these receptors is an adult woman who had mild COVID-19 (a few samples of this study predate the infection). Cell type and time point are not known.

This clonotype was found a few times. The genes are TRBV20-1 and TRBJ2-3; unclear D gene. The CDR3 spans 11 residues. Trimming took off 6 bases at V and 3 bases at J, with 7 bases between the two ends. The germline V gene has CDR1 DFQATT and CDR2 SNEGSKA (reference sequence). CDR3 sequence (DNA): TGCAGTGCGCCCAAGACAGATACGCAGTATTTT. Encoded protein: CSAPKTDTQYF.

To note about this clonotype: The junction shows a germline mismatch at one end, possibly a read error. In nucleotides, the CDR3 is TGTGCCAGCAGTATATCGGGAGCCAATCAGCCCCAGCATTTT. It encodes CASSISGANQPQHF. V usage is TRBV27 and J usage is TRBJ1-5, with D uncertain. Germline V gene sequence: CDR1 MNHEY, CDR2 SMNVEV (reference sequence). The CDR3 length is 14 residues.

This sequence joins TRBV6-2 or TRBV6-3 and TRBJ1-2; TRBD1 agrees at 8 bases. The CDR3 extends over 16 amino acids. CDR1 is MNHEY and CDR2 is SVGEGT in the germline V gene. V trimming: 8 bases; J trimming: 0 bases; junction bases outside the gene matches: 11. The CDR3 region has the DNA TGTGCCAGCGGGGACAGGTCGTCATCAGCTAACTATGGCTACACCTTC. The encoded protein is CASGDRSSSANYGYTF.

This clonotype has just a few counts. This chain uses TRBV5-1 with TRBJ2-5, with 8 bases aligning to TRBD1. From germline, CDR1 is SGHRS and CDR2 YFSETQ. This CDR3 comprises 15 residues. The junction had 8 bases not matched to a gene; V was cut back by 4 bases and J by 3 bases. In DNA form, the CDR3 reads TGCGCCAGCAGCAAGGGGGACAGGCCAAAAGAGACCCAGTACTTC. Translation gives CASSKGDRPKETQYF.

This clonotype was picked up many times. V gene TRBV5-1 combines with J gene TRBJ2-7; D is possibly TRBD2 (6 bases). There are 15 residues in the CDR3. Germline CDR1 reads SGHRS; CDR2 reads YFSETQ. V was cut by 3 bases and J by 7 bases, with 20 bases left in between. CDR3 protein: CASSSPGRSAGEQYF. The CDR3 bases are TGCGCCAGCAGCTCTCCGGGACGCTCGGCGGGGGAGCAGTACTTC. Full variable domain (remainder filled in from reference TRBV5-1 and TRBJ2-7): KAGVTQTPRYLIKTRGQQVTLSCSPISGHRSVSWYQQTPGQGLQFLFEYFSETQRNKGNFPGRFSGRQFSNSRSEMNVSTLELGDSALYLCASSSPGRSAGEQYFGPGTRLTVT.

The sample holds a few counts of this clonotype. This chain joins TRBV28 and TRBJ2-5; TRBD1 matches 8 bases. This CDR3 has 16 residues. From germline, CDR1 is MDHEN and CDR2 SYDVKM. Losses at the gene ends were 4 bases for V and 2 bases for J; bases not matched to a gene: 9. CDR3 in DNA: TGTGCCAGCAGTTGGTCAGGGGGCTTCGTTCAAGAGACCCAGTACTTC. It is translated as CASSWSGGFVQETQYF.

The chain links TRBV12-3 or TRBV12-4 to TRBJ2-2; no clear D gene. Trimming removed 3 bases at V and 8 bases at J, with 10 bases between. The CDR3 runs 13 residues. The CDR3 DNA sequence: TGTGCCAGCAGTTTTGCAGGCGTTGGGGAGCTGTTTTTT. Translated, it gives CASSFAGVGELFF.

This clonotype has more than one count but fewer than ten. The chain employs TRBV7-2 and TRBJ1-1; 10 nucleotides match TRBD1. The CDR3 contains 14 residues. CDR1 SGHTA and CDR2 FQGNSA come from the germline V gene. V lost 5 bases and J lost 3; bases outside the gene matches: 3. For the CDR3, the DNA is TGTGCCAGCAGCATAGGGACAGGGGACACTGAAGCTTTCTTT. This sequence encodes CASSIGTGDTEAFF.

The genes are TRBV12-3 or TRBV12-4 and TRBJ2-3; D perhaps matches TRBD2 (6 bases). The V and J ends lost 3 bases and 2 bases respectively, with 30 bases between them. The length of the CDR3 is 21 residues. Written as DNA, the CDR3 is TGTGCCAGCAGTTTTCGGGTCCGACTAGTTCGTGGGAGCGCACACACAGATACGCAGTATTTT. This encodes CASSFRVRLVRGSAHTDTQYF.

The chain combines TRBV18 with TRBJ2-7; 8 bases map to TRBD2. V lost 6 bases, J lost 0 bases, and 13 bases stayed unmatched. The CDR3 is made up of 17 amino acids. From germline, CDR1 is KGHSH and CDR2 LQKENI. In DNA, the CDR3 is TGTGCCAGCTCTCACCGGGCTACTAGCGGCCCCTCCTACGAGCAGTACTTC. As protein: CASSHRATSGPSYEQYF.

The chain uses TRBV12-3 or TRBV12-4 and TRBJ2-7; 7 bases line up with TRBD1. Losses at the gene ends were 6 bases for V and 6 bases for J; bases not matched to a gene: 8. There are 13 residues in the CDR3. The CDR3 nucleotides read TGTGCCAGCAGGCCGACAGGGCCGGGCGAGCAGTACTTC. Its translation: CASRPTGPGEQYF.

This clonotype was seen a handful of times. The CDR3, as DNA: TGTGCCAGCAGTATGCGGGACAGGGTCTTAGGCGAGCAGTACTTC. This sequence encodes CASSMRDRVLGEQYF. The J gene is TRBJ2-7, the V gene TRBV12-3 or TRBV12-4, with 9 bases lining up with TRBD1. The V and J ends lost 5 bases and 6 bases, in that order; junction bases with no gene match: 11. The CDR3 contains 15 residues.

The rearrangement joins TRBV5-1 to TRBJ2-2; D unresolved. CDR3 size: 14 residues. CDR1 and CDR2 from the germline V gene are SGHRS and YFSETQ. Trimming shortened V by 3 bases and J by 7 bases, and 13 bases separated the two germline ends. CDR3 sequence reads: CASSSVTARGELFF. In DNA, the CDR3 is TGCGCCAGCAGCTCCGTTACTGCACGCGGGGAGCTGTTTTTT.

This clonotype occurred a few times. The CDR3 region has the DNA TGTGCCAGCAGTCCCCTCTCGATAAATGAAAAACTGTTTTTT. This sequence encodes CASSPLSINEKLFF. The rearrangement links TRBV12-3 or TRBV12-4 to TRBJ1-4; D remains ambiguous. The CDR3 contains 14 residues. V shed 5 bases and J shed 5 bases, with 12 bases lying between them.

V and J are TRBV5-4 and TRBJ1-1; D is undetermined. Germline V gives CDR1 SGHNT, CDR2 YYREEE (reference sequence). The V end lost 4 bases, the J end lost 5 bases, and 15 bases lay between the germline ends. The CDR3 spans 14 residues. This chain's CDR3 is CASSLEASGTEAFF. The CDR3 nucleotides read TGTGCCAGCAGCCTAGAAGCCAGTGGGACTGAAGCTTTCTTT.

The chain employs TRBV5-4 and TRBJ2-5; 10 bases are shared with TRBD1. Losses at the gene ends were 3 bases for V and 5 bases for J; bases not matched to a gene: 7. Germline assignment: CDR1 SGHNT and CDR2 YYREEE (reference sequence). This CDR3 is built from 15 residues. The CDR3 loop reads CASSSGQGLRETQYF. In DNA form, the CDR3 reads TGTGCCAGCAGCTCGGGACAGGGGTTACGCGAGACCCAGTACTTC. Looking up the rest from reference TRBV5-4 and TRBJ2-5 gives the full variable domain: ETGVTQSPTHLIKTRGQQVTLRCSSQSGHNTVSWYQQALGQGPQFIFQYYREEENGRGNFPPRFSGLQFPNYSSELNVNALELDDSALYLCASSSGQGLRETQYFGPGTRLLVL.

This clonotype was observed a few times. This chain uses TRBV5-1 with TRBJ1-1, with TRBD1 as a possible D gene (6 bases). The CDR3 has 15 residues. V lost 2 bases, J lost 3 bases, and 14 bases lay in between. Germline values: CDR1 SGHRS, CDR2 YFSETQ. The DNA of the CDR3 is TGCGCCAGCAGCTTTGGGGGGCTCAGGGACACTGAAGCTTTCTTT. It specifies CASSFGGLRDTEAFF.

This clonotype was recorded a few times. The chain links TRBV9 to TRBJ2-3; TRBD1 is a possible D gene (6 bases). CDR3 length equals 15 residues. V lost 5 bases, J lost 2 bases, and 15 bases lay in between. CDR1 is SGDLS, CDR2 YYNGEE, per germline. The CDR3 DNA reads TGTGCCAGCAGGAAACAGGGCGCACCCACAGATACGCAGTATTTT. It translates to CASRKQGAPTDTQYF.

This clonotype was seen many times. The CDR3 spells CASSPPSGRTDTQYF. In DNA form, the CDR3 reads TGCGCCAGCAGCCCCCCGAGCGGGAGAACAGATACGCAGTATTTT. V and J are TRBV5-1 and TRBJ2-3, with TRBD2 identical over 8 bases. The CDR3 contains 15 residues. Per the germline V gene, CDR1 is SGHRS and CDR2 is YFSETQ. V was clipped by 4 bases and J by 3 bases; unmatched bases: 7.

This clonotype came up a few times. This sequence joins TRBV5-5 and TRBJ2-2, with TRBD2 matching over 8 bases. Germline CDR1 and CDR2: SGHKS and YYEKEE (reference sequence). V lost 2 bases to trimming and J lost 6 bases; unmatched junction nucleotides: 12. There are 17 residues in the CDR3. CDR3 bases: TGTGCCAGCAGCTTTACTACCGGGAGGGCCGAGGCCGGGGAGCTGTTTTTT. It yields the protein CASSFTTGRAEAGELFF. Full variable domain (rest looked up from reference TRBV5-5 and TRBJ2-2): DAGVTQSPTHLIKTRGQQVTLRCSPISGHKSVSWYQQVLGQGPQFIFQYYEKEERGRGNFPDRFSARQFPNYSSELNVNALLLGDSALYLCASSFTTGRAEAGELFFGEGSRLTVL.

This clonotype was seen more than once but under ten times. The chain has TRBV7-6 and TRBJ1-1, with unresolved D. The V and J ends lost 3 bases and 2 bases respectively, with 7 bases between them. CDR1 SGHVS and CDR2 FNYEAQ come from the germline V gene. The CDR3 covers 13 residues. This CDR3 reads CASSFKQNTEAFF. The CDR3 DNA reads as TGTGCCAGCAGCTTCAAGCAAAACACTGAAGCTTTCTTT.